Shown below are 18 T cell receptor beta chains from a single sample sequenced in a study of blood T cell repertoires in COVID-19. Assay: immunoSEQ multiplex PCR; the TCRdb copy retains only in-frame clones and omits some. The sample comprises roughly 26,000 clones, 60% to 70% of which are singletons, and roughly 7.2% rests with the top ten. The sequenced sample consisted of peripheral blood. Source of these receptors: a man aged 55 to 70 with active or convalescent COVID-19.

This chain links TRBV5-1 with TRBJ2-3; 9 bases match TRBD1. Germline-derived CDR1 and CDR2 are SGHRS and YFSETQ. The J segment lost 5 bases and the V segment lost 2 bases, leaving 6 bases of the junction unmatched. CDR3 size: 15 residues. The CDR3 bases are TGCGCCAGCAGCTTACAGGGGGCTCCCCGAGATACGCAGTATTTT. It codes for CASSLQGAPRDTQYF.

The CDR3 protein is CASSVFPHPSGYGRTDTQYF. The CDR3 bases are TGTGCCAGCAGCGTGTTCCCCCACCCTAGCGGGTATGGCCGCACAGATACGCAGTATTTT. The chain couples TRBV9 to TRBJ2-3; 8 bases fit TRBD2. The CDR3 spans 20 residues. The V gene's germline CDR1 is SGDLS and CDR2 YYNGEE. V lost 2 bases and J lost 1; bases outside the gene matches: 18.

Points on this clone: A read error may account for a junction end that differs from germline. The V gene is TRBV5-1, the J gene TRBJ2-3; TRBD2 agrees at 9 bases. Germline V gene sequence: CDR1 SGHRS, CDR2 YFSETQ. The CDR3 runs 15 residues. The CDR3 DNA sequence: TGCGCCAGCAGCTTATCCGGGACTAGCAGAGATACGCAGTATTTT. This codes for CASSLSGTSRDTQYF. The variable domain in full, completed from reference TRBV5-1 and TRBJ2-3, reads KAGVTQTPRYLIKTRGQQVTLSCSPISGHRSVSWYQQTPGQGLQFLFEYFSETQRNKGNFPGRFSGRQFSNSRSEMNVSTLELGDSALYLCASSLSGTSRDTQYFGPGTRLTVL.

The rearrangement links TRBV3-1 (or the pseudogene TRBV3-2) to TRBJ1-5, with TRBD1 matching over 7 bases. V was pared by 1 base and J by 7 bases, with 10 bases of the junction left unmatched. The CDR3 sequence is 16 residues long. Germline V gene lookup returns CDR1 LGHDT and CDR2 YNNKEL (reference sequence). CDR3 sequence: CASSQGGAGGRQPQHF. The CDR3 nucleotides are TGTGCCAGCAGCCAAGGGGGAGCAGGGGGTAGACAGCCCCAGCATTTT.

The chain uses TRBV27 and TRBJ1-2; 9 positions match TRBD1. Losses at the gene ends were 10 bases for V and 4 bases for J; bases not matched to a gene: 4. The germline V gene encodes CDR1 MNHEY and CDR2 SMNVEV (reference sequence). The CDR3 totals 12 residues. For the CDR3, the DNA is TGTGCCACCGCGACAGGGGGCTATGGCTACACCTTC. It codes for CATATGGYGYTF.

In DNA form, the CDR3 reads TGTGCCAGCAGCCACCAAAAAGGCCGGGGATCGAGCTCCTATAATTCACCCCTCCACTTT. Translating gives CASSHQKGRGSSSYNSPLHF. J is TRBJ1-6 and V is TRBV3-1 (or the pseudogene TRBV3-2); D is uncertain. The germline V gene encodes CDR1 LGHDT and CDR2 YNNKEL (reference sequence). V was shortened by 3 bases and J by 0 bases, with 21 bases between the two germline ends. This CDR3 is built from 20 residues.

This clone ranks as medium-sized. The CDR3 bases are TGTGCCAGCAGTTACACAGGGGTCTCACCCCTCCACTTT. Encoded protein: CASSYTGVSPLHF. The genes are TRBV6-5 and TRBJ1-6, with TRBD1 identical over 7 bases. The CDR3 runs to 13 residues. In germline, CDR1 is MNHEY, CDR2 SVGAGI. J was trimmed by 10 bases and V by 2 bases; bases with no gene match: 2.

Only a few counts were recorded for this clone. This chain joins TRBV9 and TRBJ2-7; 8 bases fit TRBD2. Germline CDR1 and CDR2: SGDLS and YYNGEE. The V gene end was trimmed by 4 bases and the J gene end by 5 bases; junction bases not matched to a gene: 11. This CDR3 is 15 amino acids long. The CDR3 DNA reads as TGTGCCAGCAGCCCGGGGGGGAGGGCCGTCAACGAGCAGTACTTC. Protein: CASSPGGRAVNEQYF.

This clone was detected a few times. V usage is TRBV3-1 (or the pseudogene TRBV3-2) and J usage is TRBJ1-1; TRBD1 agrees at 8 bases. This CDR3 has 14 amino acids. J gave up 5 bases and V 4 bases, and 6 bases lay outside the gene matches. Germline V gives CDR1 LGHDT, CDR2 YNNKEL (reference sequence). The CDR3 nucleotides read TGTGCCAGCAGCCGGGGGACAGGTCCAACTGAAGCTTTCTTT. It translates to CASSRGTGPTEAFF.

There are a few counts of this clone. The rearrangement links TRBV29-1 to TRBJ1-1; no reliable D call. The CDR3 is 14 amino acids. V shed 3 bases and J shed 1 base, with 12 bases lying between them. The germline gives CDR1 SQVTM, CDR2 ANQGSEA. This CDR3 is CSVDNRVGNTEAFF. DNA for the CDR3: TGCAGCGTTGACAATCGGGTTGGGAACACTGAAGCTTTCTTT.

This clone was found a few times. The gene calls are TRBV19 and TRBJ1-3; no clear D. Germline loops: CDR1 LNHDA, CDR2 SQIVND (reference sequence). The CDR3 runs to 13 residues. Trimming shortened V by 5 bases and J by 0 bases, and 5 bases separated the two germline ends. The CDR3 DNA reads TGTGCCAGTAGTGGCCCCTCTGGAAACACCATATATTTT. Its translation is CASSGPSGNTIYF.

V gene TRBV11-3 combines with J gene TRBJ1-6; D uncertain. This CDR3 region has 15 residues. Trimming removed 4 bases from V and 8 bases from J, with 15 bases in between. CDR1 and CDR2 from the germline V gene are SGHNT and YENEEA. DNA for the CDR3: TGTGCCAGCAGCTCCCATGAGGGAAGGGATTCACCCCTCCACTTT. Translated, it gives CASSSHEGRDSPLHF.

The CDR3, as DNA: TGTGCCATCACACGATGGGCCGGGAGGGCCCCCGGTTCAGTTCAGTTCTTC. Translated: CAITRWAGRAPGSVQFF. The gene calls are TRBV10-3 and TRBJ2-1, with 8 bases that match TRBD2. Germline trimming cut 7 bases from V and 13 bases from J; bases unmatched to any gene: 24. CDR1 is ENHRY, CDR2 SYGVKD, per germline. CDR3 length equals 17 residues.

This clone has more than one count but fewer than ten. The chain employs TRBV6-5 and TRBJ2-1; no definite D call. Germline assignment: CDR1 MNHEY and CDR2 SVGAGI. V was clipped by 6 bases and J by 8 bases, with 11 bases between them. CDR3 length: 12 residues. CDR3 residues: CASSPTVDEQFF. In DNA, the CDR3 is TGTGCCAGCAGCCCCACGGTGGATGAGCAGTTCTTC.

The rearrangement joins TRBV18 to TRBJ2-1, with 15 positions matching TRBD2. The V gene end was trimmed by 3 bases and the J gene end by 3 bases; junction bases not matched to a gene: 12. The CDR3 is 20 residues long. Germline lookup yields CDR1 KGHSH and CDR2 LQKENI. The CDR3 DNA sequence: TGTGCCAGCTCACCTCTCGGGACTAGCGGGAGGAGATTAGGCTACAATGAGCAGTTCTTC. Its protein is CASSPLGTSGRRLGYNEQFF. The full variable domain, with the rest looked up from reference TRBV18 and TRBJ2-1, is NAGVMQNPRHLVRRRGQEARLRCSPMKGHSHVYWYRQLPEEGLKFMVYLQKENIIDESGMPKERFSAEFPKEGPSILRIQQVVRGDSAAYFCASSPLGTSGRRLGYNEQFFGPGTRLTVL.

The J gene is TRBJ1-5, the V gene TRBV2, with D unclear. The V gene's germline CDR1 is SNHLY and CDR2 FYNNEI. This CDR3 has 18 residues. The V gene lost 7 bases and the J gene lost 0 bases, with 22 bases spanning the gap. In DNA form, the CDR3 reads TGTGCCAGCACCTTGAGGGTCAGCCACCCACTTAGCAATCAGCCCCAGCATTTT. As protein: CASTLRVSHPLSNQPQHF.

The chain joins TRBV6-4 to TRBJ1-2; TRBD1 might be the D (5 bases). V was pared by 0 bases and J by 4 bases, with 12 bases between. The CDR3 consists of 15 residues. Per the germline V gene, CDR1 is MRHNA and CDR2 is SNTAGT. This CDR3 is CASSDSPGQGYGYTF. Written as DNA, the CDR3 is TGTGCCAGCAGTGACTCTCCAGGGCAGGGCTATGGCTACACCTTC.

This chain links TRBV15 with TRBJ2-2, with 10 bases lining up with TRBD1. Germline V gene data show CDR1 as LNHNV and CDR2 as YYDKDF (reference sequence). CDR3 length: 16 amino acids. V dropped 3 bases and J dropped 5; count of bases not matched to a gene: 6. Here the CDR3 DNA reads TGTGCCACCAGCAGCGCTGACAGGGGGCATACCGGGGAGCTGTTTTTT. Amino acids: CATSSADRGHTGELFF.